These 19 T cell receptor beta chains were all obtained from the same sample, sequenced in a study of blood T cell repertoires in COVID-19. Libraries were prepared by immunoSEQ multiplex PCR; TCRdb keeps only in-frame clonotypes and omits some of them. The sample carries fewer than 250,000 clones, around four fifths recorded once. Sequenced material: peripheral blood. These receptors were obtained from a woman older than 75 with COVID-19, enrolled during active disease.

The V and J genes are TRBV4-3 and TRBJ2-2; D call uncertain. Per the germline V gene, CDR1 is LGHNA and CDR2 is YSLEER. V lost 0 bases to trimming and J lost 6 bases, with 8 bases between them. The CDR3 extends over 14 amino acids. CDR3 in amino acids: CASSQETSAGELFF. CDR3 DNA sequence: TGCGCCAGCAGCCAAGAGACGAGCGCCGGGGAGCTGTTTTTT.

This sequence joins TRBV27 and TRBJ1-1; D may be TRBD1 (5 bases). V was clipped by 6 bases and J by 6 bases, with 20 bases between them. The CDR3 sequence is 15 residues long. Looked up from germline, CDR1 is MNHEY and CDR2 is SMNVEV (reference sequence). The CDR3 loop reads CASRDSTGLVAEAFF. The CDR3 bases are TGTGCCAGCAGAGACAGCACCGGTTTGGTGGCTGAAGCTTTCTTT.

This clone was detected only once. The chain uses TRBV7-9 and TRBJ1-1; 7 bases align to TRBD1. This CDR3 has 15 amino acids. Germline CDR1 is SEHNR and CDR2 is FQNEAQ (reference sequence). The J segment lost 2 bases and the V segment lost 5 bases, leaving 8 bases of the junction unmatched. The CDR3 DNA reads TGTGCCAGCAGCAGTCGGACAGGCCAAAACACTGAAGCTTTCTTT. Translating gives CASSSRTGQNTEAFF. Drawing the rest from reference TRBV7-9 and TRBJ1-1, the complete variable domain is DTGVSQNPRHKITKRGQNVTFRCDPISEHNRLYWYRQTLGQGPEFLTYFQNEAQLEKSRLLSDRFSAERPKGSFSTLEIQRTEQGDSAMYLCASSSRTGQNTEAFFGQGTRLTVV.

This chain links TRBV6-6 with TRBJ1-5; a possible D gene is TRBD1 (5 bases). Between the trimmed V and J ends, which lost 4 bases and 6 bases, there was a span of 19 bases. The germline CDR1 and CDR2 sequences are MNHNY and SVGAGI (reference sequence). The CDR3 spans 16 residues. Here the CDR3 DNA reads TGTGCCAGCAGTTCAGAAGATACAGGTCCCCCTCAGCCCCAGCATTTT. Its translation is CASSSEDTGPPQPQHF.

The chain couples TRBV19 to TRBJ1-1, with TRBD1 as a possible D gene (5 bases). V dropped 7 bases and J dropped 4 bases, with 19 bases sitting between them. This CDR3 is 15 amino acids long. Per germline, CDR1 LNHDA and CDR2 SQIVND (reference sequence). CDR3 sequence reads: CASIDESRRGTEAFF. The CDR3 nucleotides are TGTGCCAGTATCGACGAATCCAGGAGGGGCACTGAAGCTTTCTTT.

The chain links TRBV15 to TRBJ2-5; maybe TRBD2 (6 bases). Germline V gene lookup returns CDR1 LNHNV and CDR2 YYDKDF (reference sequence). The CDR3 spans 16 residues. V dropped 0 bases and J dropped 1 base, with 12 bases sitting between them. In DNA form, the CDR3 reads TGTGCCACCAGCAGAGATCTCGGGACTGTCCAAGAGACCCAGTACTTC. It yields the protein CATSRDLGTVQETQYF.

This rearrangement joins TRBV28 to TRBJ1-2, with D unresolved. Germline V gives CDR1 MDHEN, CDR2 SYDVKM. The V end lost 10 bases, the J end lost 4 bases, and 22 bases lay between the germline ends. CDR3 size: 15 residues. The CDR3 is CAIKSPGSEGYGYTF. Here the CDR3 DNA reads TGTGCCATCAAGAGTCCGGGAAGTGAAGGCTATGGCTACACCTTC.

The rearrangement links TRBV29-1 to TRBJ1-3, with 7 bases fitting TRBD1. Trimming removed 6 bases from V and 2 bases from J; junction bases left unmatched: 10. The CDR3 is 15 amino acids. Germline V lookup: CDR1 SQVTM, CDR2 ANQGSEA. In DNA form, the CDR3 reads TGCAGCGTAGCGACAGGGCTCCTAACTGGAAACACCATATATTTT. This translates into CSVATGLLTGNTIYF.

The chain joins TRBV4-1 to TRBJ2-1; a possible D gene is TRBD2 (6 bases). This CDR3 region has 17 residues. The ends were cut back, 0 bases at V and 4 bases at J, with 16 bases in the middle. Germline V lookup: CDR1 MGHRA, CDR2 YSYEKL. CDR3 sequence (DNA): TGCGCCAGCAGCCAAGACGGGGGACTCCAGAGATACAATGAGCAGTTCTTC. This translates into CASSQDGGLQRYNEQFF.

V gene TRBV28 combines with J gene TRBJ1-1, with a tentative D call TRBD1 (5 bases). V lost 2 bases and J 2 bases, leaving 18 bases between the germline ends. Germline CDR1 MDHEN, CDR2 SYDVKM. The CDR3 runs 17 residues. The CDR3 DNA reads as TGTGCCAGCAGTTTACCCATCGGCAGGGTTTCCAACACTGAAGCTTTCTTT. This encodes CASSLPIGRVSNTEAFF.

This CDR3 reads CATSRALAGYTGELFF. In DNA, the CDR3 is TGTGCCACCAGCAGAGCGCTAGCGGGGTACACCGGGGAGCTGTTTTTT. The rearrangement links TRBV15 to TRBJ2-2, with TRBD2 identical over 9 bases. The germline V gene encodes CDR1 LNHNV and CDR2 YYDKDF (reference sequence). CDR3 length: 16 amino acids. Germline trimming cut 1 base from V and 3 bases from J; bases unmatched to any gene: 3. The full variable domain, rest sourced from reference TRBV15 and TRBJ2-2, is DAMVIQNPRYQVTQFGKPVTLSCSQTLNHNVMYWYQQKSSQAPKLLFHYYDKDFNNEADTPDNFQSRRPNTSFCFLDIRSPGLGDTAMYLCATSRALAGYTGELFFGEGSRLTVL.

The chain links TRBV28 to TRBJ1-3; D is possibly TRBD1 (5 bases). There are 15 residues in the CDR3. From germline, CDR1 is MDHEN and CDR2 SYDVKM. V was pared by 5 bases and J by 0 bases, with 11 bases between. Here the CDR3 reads CASSAGFSSGNTIYF. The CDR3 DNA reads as TGTGCCAGCAGTGCAGGGTTTTCCTCTGGAAACACCATATATTTT.

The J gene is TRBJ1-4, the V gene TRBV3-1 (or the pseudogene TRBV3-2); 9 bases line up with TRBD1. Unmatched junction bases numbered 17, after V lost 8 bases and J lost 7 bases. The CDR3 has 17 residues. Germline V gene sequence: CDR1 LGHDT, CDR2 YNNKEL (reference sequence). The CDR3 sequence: CASSPPGQGFKSEKLFF. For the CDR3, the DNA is TGTGCCAGCTCCCCTCCGGGACAGGGTTTCAAGAGTGAAAAACTGTTTTTT.

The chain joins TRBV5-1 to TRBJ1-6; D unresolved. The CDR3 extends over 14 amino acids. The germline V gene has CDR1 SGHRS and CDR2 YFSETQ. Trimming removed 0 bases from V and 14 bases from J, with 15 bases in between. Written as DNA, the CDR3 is TGCGCCAGCAGCTTGGGACCCCCTCAGAGGGCCCTCCACTTT. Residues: CASSLGPPQRALHF.

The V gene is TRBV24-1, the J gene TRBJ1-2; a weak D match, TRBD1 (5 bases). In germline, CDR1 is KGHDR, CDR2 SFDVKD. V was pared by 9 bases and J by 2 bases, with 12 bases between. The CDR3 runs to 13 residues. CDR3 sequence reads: CATQDRINYGYTF. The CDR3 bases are TGTGCCACCCAAGACAGAATCAACTATGGCTACACCTTC.

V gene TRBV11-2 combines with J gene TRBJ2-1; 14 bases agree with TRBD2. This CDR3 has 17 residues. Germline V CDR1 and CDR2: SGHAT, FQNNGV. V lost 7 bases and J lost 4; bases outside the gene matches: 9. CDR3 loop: CASTHGTSGGGYNEQFF. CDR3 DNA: TGTGCCAGCACACATGGGACTAGCGGGGGCGGGTACAATGAGCAGTTCTTC.

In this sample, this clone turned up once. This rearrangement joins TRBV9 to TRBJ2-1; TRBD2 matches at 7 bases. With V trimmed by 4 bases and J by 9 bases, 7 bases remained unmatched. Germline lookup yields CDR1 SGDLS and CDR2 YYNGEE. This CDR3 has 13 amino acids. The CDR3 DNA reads TGTGCCAGCAGCCGAAGCGGGGTTGGTGAGCAGTTCTTC. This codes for CASSRSGVGEQFF.

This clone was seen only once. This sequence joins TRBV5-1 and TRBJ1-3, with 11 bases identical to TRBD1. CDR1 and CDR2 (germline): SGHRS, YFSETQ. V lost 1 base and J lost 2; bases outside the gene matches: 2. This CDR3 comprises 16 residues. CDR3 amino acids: CASSLQGQGAGNTIYF. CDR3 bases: TGCGCCAGCAGCTTGCAGGGACAGGGGGCTGGAAACACCATATATTTT.

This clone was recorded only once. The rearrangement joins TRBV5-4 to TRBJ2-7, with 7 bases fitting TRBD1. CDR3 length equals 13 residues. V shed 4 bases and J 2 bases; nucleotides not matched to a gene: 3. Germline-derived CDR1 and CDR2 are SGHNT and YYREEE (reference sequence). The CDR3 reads CASSRDSAYEQYV. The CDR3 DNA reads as TGTGCCAGCAGCCGGGACAGCGCCTACGAGCAGTACGTC.